This TCR beta chain is drawn from a study of blood T cell repertoires in COVID-19. This clone was seen more than once but under ten times. Germline V lookup: CDR1 LNHDA, CDR2 SQIVND (reference sequence). V shed 3 bases and J 6 bases; nucleotides not matched to a gene: 11. The CDR3 runs 19 residues. Repertoires were generated with immunoSEQ multiplex PCR, while TCRdb's copy carries only in-frame clones and drops some. The table lists some 150,000 clones, about 90% of them singletons. Sequencing was performed on peripheral blood. The receptor comes from a woman aged 60-75 years with active or convalescent COVID-19. This chain connects TRBV19 to TRBJ2-2; 15 nucleotides align to TRBD2. CDR3 in amino acids: CASSILQGLAGGSSGELFF. The DNA of the CDR3 is TGTGCCAGTAGTATCTTACAGGGACTAGCGGGGGGCTCTTCCGGGGAGCTGTTTTTT. Combining the CDR3 with reference TRBV19 and TRBJ2-2 gives the whole variable domain DGGITQSPKYLFRKEGQNVTLSCEQNLNHDAMYWYRQDPGQGLRLIYYSQIVNDFQKGDIAEGYSVSREKKESFPLTVTSAQKNPTAFYLCASSILQGLAGGSSGELFFGEGSRLTVL.